The 20 T cell receptor beta chains listed next were all sequenced from one sample in a study of blood T cell repertoires in COVID-19. The data were produced by immunoSEQ multiplex PCR, yet TCRdb's version contains in-frame clones alone and is incomplete. The sample has about 350,000 clones, around 90% seen once; the top ten hold around 3.9%. The sequenced material came from peripheral blood. The receptors originated from a woman aged 60-75 years with COVID-19, enrolled during active disease.

The rearrangement uses TRBV19 and TRBJ1-5; 7 bases are a match to TRBD1. Germline-derived CDR1 and CDR2 are LNHDA and SQIVND (reference sequence). The CDR3 extends over 15 amino acids. J gave up 0 bases and V 5 bases, and 4 bases lay outside the gene matches. Written as DNA, the CDR3 is TGTGCCAGTAGTCACAGGGGTTTTAGCAATCAGCCCCAGCATTTT. It translates to CASSHRGFSNQPQHF.

J is TRBJ2-2 and V is TRBV9; a weak D match, TRBD2 (6 bases). In germline, CDR1 is SGDLS, CDR2 YYNGEE. The CDR3 is 15 residues long. Trimming removed 5 bases from V and 5 bases from J, with 16 bases in between. The chain's CDR3 is CASRGVGGHTGELFF. CDR3 coding DNA: TGTGCCAGCAGGGGAGTGGGGGGTCATACCGGGGAGCTGTTTTTT.

The chain is built from TRBV7-9 and TRBJ2-1; D unclear. Trimming stripped 1 base from V and 7 bases from J, with 17 bases between. This CDR3 contains 16 residues. CDR1 is SEHNR, CDR2 FQNEAQ, per germline (reference sequence). CDR3 region: CASSLGAFSLTNEQFF. Here the CDR3 DNA reads TGTGCCAGCAGCTTAGGGGCCTTCTCCTTGACGAATGAGCAGTTCTTC.

The chain employs TRBV12-3 or TRBV12-4 and TRBJ1-2; D may be TRBD1 (5 bases). The V and J ends lost 5 bases and 2 bases respectively, with 9 bases between them. This CDR3 spans 13 amino acids. The CDR3 bases are TGTGCCAGCAGTCAACAGGAGAACTATGGCTACACCTTC. Protein product: CASSQQENYGYTF.

Concerning this clone: This sample also contains other DNA sequences that code for the same CDR3. V and J are TRBV5-1 and TRBJ1-1, with a weak D call TRBD1 (5 bases). Germline CDR1 is SGHRS and CDR2 is YFSETQ. CDR3 size: 14 residues. V was trimmed by 0 bases and J by 1 base, leaving 7 bases between them. DNA for the CDR3: TGCGCCAGCAGCTTGGGAGGACAGAACACTGAAGCTTTCTTT. Translated: CASSLGGQNTEAFF. Full variable domain (remainder filled in from reference TRBV5-1 and TRBJ1-1): KAGVTQTPRYLIKTRGQQVTLSCSPISGHRSVSWYQQTPGQGLQFLFEYFSETQRNKGNFPGRFSGRQFSNSRSEMNVSTLELGDSALYLCASSLGGQNTEAFFGQGTRLTVV.

J is TRBJ1-1 and V is TRBV29-1; TRBD1 is a possible D gene (6 bases). Trimming pared 2 bases from V and 3 bases from J, leaving 10 bases between. CDR3 size: 13 residues. In germline, CDR1 is SQVTM, CDR2 ANQGSEA. The DNA for the CDR3 is TGCAGCGTTGAAAGGGGGTTGGACACTGAAGCTTTCTTT. Translating gives CSVERGLDTEAFF.

The CDR3 sequence: CASSMMGALAKNIQYF. In DNA, the CDR3 is TGTGCCAGTAGTATGATGGGGGCCTTAGCCAAAAACATTCAGTACTTC. The chain carries TRBV19 and TRBJ2-4, with D maybe TRBD1 (6 bases). The CDR3 consists of 16 residues. V lost 3 bases, J lost 0 bases, and 12 bases lay in between. CDR1 LNHDA and CDR2 SQIVND come from the germline V gene (reference sequence).

The chain is built from TRBV15 and TRBJ1-4; D remains ambiguous. There are 15 residues in the CDR3. Germline assignment: CDR1 LNHNV and CDR2 YYDKDF (reference sequence). V was cut by 5 bases and J by 3 bases, with 13 bases left in between. CDR3 sequence: CATSPRFGANEKLFF. The CDR3, as DNA: TGTGCCACCAGCCCGCGATTCGGGGCTAATGAAAAACTGTTTTTT.

The table lists this clone with a few counts. The CDR3 loop reads CASSFERVPLYTF. The CDR3 coding sequence is TGTGCCAGCAGCTTCGAGAGGGTGCCCCTCTACACCTTC. This chain links TRBV5-6 with TRBJ1-2; D is ambiguous. The CDR3 has 13 amino acids. With 2 bases removed from V and 10 bases from J, the gap between germline ends came to 15 bases. From germline, CDR1 is SGHDT and CDR2 YYEEEE.

The chain has TRBV6-1 and TRBJ1-1; D is unclear. Germline V gene sequence: CDR1 MNHNS, CDR2 SASEGT. CDR3 size: 14 residues. V was cut by 3 bases and J by 13 bases, with 21 bases left in between. The CDR3 loop reads CASSDGGGSETGFF. CDR3 nucleotides: TGTGCCAGCAGTGACGGAGGCGGCAGCGAAACTGGTTTCTTT.

This chain joins TRBV2 and TRBJ1-2; the match to TRBD1 covers 12 bases. This CDR3 region has 14 residues. The V segment lost 5 bases and the J segment 5 bases; nucleotides outside the gene matches: 3. Germline V gene data show CDR1 as SNHLY and CDR2 as FYNNEI. The CDR3 DNA reads TGTGCCAGCAGTCGGGACAGGGGGCTTTATGGCTACACCTTC. As protein: CASSRDRGLYGYTF.

The gene calls are TRBV28 and TRBJ1-5; TRBD1 aligns across 9 bases. This CDR3 spans 15 amino acids. Germline-derived CDR1 and CDR2 are MDHEN and SYDVKM. The trim removed 5 bases at V and 5 bases at J, leaving 7 bases unmatched. CDR3 sequence: CASSVKQGAHQPQHF. CDR3 sequence (DNA): TGTGCCAGCAGTGTTAAACAGGGGGCACATCAGCCCCAGCATTTT.

The rearrangement uses TRBV7-2 and TRBJ2-1, with 9 positions matching TRBD2. The CDR3 is made up of 15 amino acids. Trimming cost V 5 bases and J 3 bases; bases outside gene matches: 5. In germline, CDR1 is SGHTA, CDR2 FQGNSA. The CDR3 loop is CASSTSSGVYNEQFF. In DNA, the CDR3 is TGTGCCAGCAGCACCTCTAGCGGGGTCTACAATGAGCAGTTCTTC. Full variable domain (missing parts from reference TRBV7-2 and TRBJ2-1): GAGVSQSPSNKVTEKGKDVELRCDPISGHTALYWYRQSLGQGLEFLIYFQGNSAPDKSGLPSDRFSAERTGGSVSTLTIQRTQQEDSAVYLCASSTSSGVYNEQFFGPGTRLTVL.

The V gene is TRBV6-5, the J gene TRBJ1-4; D not certain. Trimming took off 6 bases at V and 5 bases at J, with 16 bases between the two ends. Germline V gene lookup returns CDR1 MNHEY and CDR2 SVGAGI. The CDR3 contains 15 residues. The DNA of the CDR3 is TGTGCCAGCAGCCCAGACGCCAGAGCGAATGAAAAACTGTTTTTT. Encoded protein: CASSPDARANEKLFF.

V is TRBV12-3 or TRBV12-4 and J is TRBJ2-3; 9 bases are a match to TRBD2. This CDR3 contains 11 residues. With V trimmed by 8 bases and J by 8 bases, 2 bases remained unmatched. The CDR3 loop reads CASLAGSTQYF. In DNA, the CDR3 is TGTGCCAGCCTAGCGGGGTCTACGCAGTATTTT.

The chain carries TRBV6-5 and TRBJ1-6; D may be TRBD1 (5 bases). Between the trimmed V and J ends, which lost 6 bases and 9 bases, there was a span of 18 bases. The CDR3 extends over 15 amino acids. Germline assignment: CDR1 MNHEY and CDR2 SVGAGI. This CDR3 reads CASSLKTSGGSPLHF. The CDR3 nucleotides read TGTGCCAGCAGCTTGAAAACCTCCGGGGGTTCACCCCTCCACTTT.

With regard to this clone: The DNA is omitted, as the CDR3 cannot be located on it reliably, and the CDR3 follows TCRdb's listing. The rearrangement uses TRBV3-1 (or the pseudogene TRBV3-2) and TRBJ2-4; the table's D gene call, TRBD1, was not cross checked with the DNA. Germline loops: CDR1 LGHDT, CDR2 YNNKEL (reference sequence). Termini included, the CDR3 measures 16 amino acids. This chain's CDR3 is CASSQRTGFLENIQYF.

V and J are TRBV7-2 and TRBJ1-2; D remains ambiguous. V gave up 4 bases and J gave up 7 bases, with 19 bases separating them. Germline lookup yields CDR1 SGHTA and CDR2 FQGNSA. The CDR3 has 15 residues. CDR3 nucleotides: TGTGCCAGCAGCTCCCGTATCGGCCAAAGCGGTGGCTACACCTTC. Protein sequence: CASSSRIGQSGGYTF.

This rearrangement joins TRBV5-4 to TRBJ2-5; 7 bases line up with TRBD2. The CDR3 has 14 amino acids. V gave up 0 bases and J gave up 5 bases; unmatched junction bases: 4. Germline V lookup: CDR1 SGHNT, CDR2 YYREEE (reference sequence). The CDR3 is CASSLAGREETQYF. CDR3 sequence (DNA): TGTGCCAGCAGCTTGGCGGGGCGGGAGGAGACCCAGTACTTC.

The chain recombines TRBV5-8 with TRBJ2-7; D gene uncertain. CDR1 is SGHTS and CDR2 is YDEGEE in the germline V gene. V was pared by 2 bases and J by 3 bases, with 9 bases between. The CDR3 runs to 13 residues. In DNA form, the CDR3 reads TGTGCCAGCAGCTTAACAGCCAACTACGAGCAGTACTTC. Its protein product is CASSLTANYEQYF.